The sequence of this T cell receptor (beta chain) was determined in a study of shared clonotypes between healthy human individuals. Findings of the study overall: Estimated richness was generally greater in naive than memory subsets.

This clone was counted ten times or more. Its target is unknown. TCRdb keeps only in-frame clones here, not all; method: immunoSEQ multiplex PCR. The data show over a million clones, about four fifths seen once. The sequenced material came from memory CD4+ T cells from PBMCs. Specified subset: CD45RA-negative fraction. The sequence came from a man in his late teens or twenties in good health. Some clones in this sample may be carry-over from other donors' samples.

In DNA, the CDR3 is TGTGCCAGCAGTGAATTCGAGACCCAGTACTTC. It translates to CASSEFETQYF. The rearrangement uses TRBV2 and TRBJ2-5, with no clear D. Per germline, CDR1 SNHLY and CDR2 FYNNEI. The V and J ends lost 2 bases and 5 bases respectively, with 3 bases between them. This CDR3 has 11 residues.